This paragraph reports one T cell receptor beta chain. The target antigen is unknown. Healthy individuals of Caucasian origin from Russia, aged roughly 6 to 90, served as donors. They isolated at least 7 million PBMCs from each sample. The sample originates from a study of blood T cells in healthy people across ages. Study-level results: There were more naive CD4+ cells and higher diversity in long-lived donors than in aged donors. Age advanced and TCR beta diversity per million T cells fell, roughly linearly.

Combining a sample-barcoded 5' primer with a J-beta primer mix, a second PCR ran for about 6 to 11 cycles. TCRdb ran MiXCR on the 5' RACE reads and lists one entry per CDR3 protein. The top ten clones hold roughly a fifth of a sample with about 970,000 distinct CDR3 sequences, 51% of them seen once. The CDR3 extends over 14 amino acids. The germline gives CDR1 MNHEY, CDR2 SVGEGT. V lost 6 bases and J 5 bases, leaving 16 bases between the germline ends. The chain recombines TRBV6-2 or TRBV6-3 with TRBJ2-5; D possibly corresponds to TRBD2 (6 bases). The sequence was collected from a woman aged 60-75 years in good health. Sequencing was performed on blood. The CDR3 protein is CASRALEGWETQYF. The CDR3 bases are TGTGCCAGCAGAGCGCTGGAGGGCTGGGAGACCCAGTACTTC.